The clone carrying this T cell receptor beta chain was counted a few times. As yet, its antigen is unknown. 5'RACE template switching added a universal primer site and UMIs to TCR cDNA. TCRdb re-derived calls from the 5' RACE reads in MiXCR, one entry per CDR3 protein. Of 250,000 to 350,000 distinct CDR3 sequences listed, 3.5% to 4.5% were seen once; the top ten hold roughly a fifth. The data derive from a study of T cells after yellow fever vaccination. General study results and limits: Researchers report a weaker secondary response that nonetheless peaked faster, day 5 versus 15. Just a small share of clonotypes turned up in the CD4 compartment as well as the CD8 compartment.

The sample consisted of PBMCs, taken 15 days after the yellow fever booster vaccination. This receptor was identified in a man aged 18 to 29 who received the YFV17D yellow fever vaccine.

The CDR3, as DNA: TGTGCCAGCAGTTACACCGGGACTCCCAGCGGGGAGCTGTTTTTT. It is translated as CASSYTGTPSGELFF. V and J are TRBV6-5 and TRBJ2-2; D is possibly TRBD2 (6 bases). Per the germline V gene, CDR1 is MNHEY and CDR2 is SVGAGI. V was clipped by 2 bases and J by 7 bases, with 14 bases between them. This CDR3 contains 15 residues.